The 28 T cell receptor beta chains presented below share a single source sample, sequenced in a study of T cell responses to AZD1222 COVID-19 vaccine. Sequencing used immunoSEQ multiplex PCR; TCRdb keeps in-frame clones, though not all of them. The sample consists of about 92,000 clones, roughly 93% of them appearing once. The source material was peripheral blood, sampled on day 0 of AZD1222 vaccination. These receptor sequences come from an adult in good health.

This chain uses TRBV24-1 with TRBJ1-6; D is perhaps TRBD1 (5 bases). This CDR3 contains 14 residues. The V and J ends lost 12 bases and 9 bases respectively, with 20 bases between them. Germline CDR1 reads KGHDR; CDR2 reads SFDVKD. The chain's CDR3 is CAAGGDRAFSPLHF. DNA of the CDR3: TGTGCCGCTGGGGGGGACCGGGCCTTTTCACCCCTCCACTTT.

J is TRBJ1-1 and V is TRBV18, with a weak D call TRBD1 (5 bases). CDR1 is KGHSH and CDR2 is LQKENI in the germline V gene. The V and J ends lost 2 bases and 4 bases respectively, with 11 bases between them. The CDR3 totals 14 residues. This CDR3 is CASSPISGRTEAFF. The CDR3 nucleotides read TGTGCCAGCTCACCAATTTCAGGGCGCACTGAAGCTTTCTTT.

There are a few counts of this clone. CDR3 protein: CASSSSGARRAFF. As DNA, the CDR3 is TGTGCCAGCAGTTCTTCAGGGGCAAGGAGAGCTTTCTTT. The chain has TRBV27 and TRBJ1-1; TRBD1 is a possible D gene (6 bases). The germline CDR1 and CDR2 sequences are MNHEY and SMNVEV (reference sequence). There are 13 residues in the CDR3. Between the trimmed V and J ends, which lost 4 bases and 10 bases, there was a span of 16 bases.

This chain uses TRBV5-4 with TRBJ1-3, with 7 bases matching TRBD1. V lost 4 bases and J lost 4; bases outside the gene matches: 11. CDR1 and CDR2 from the germline V gene are SGHNT and YYREEE (reference sequence). The CDR3 sequence is 16 residues long. Here the CDR3 DNA reads TGTGCCAGCAGCACCGGACAGGCCCGGTCGGGAAACACCATATATTTT. Protein sequence: CASSTGQARSGNTIYF.

The chain employs TRBV4-3 and TRBJ1-6; no clear D gene. Looked up from germline, CDR1 is LGHNA and CDR2 is YSLEER. The ends were cut back, 1 base at V and 0 bases at J, with 7 bases in the middle. This CDR3 has 16 amino acids. The CDR3 sequence: CASSQVPSSYNSPLHF. The CDR3 DNA is TGCGCCAGCAGCCAAGTCCCTAGCTCCTATAATTCACCCCTCCACTTT.

DNA for the CDR3: TGTGCCAGCACTAACACCAGAGGGCCGAACACTGAAGCTTTCTTT. Residues: CASTNTRGPNTEAFF. The gene calls are TRBV7-9 and TRBJ1-1; D remains ambiguous. Deletions cut 7 bases from V and 1 base from J, with 16 bases between. CDR3 length: 15 residues. Germline CDR1 reads SEHNR; CDR2 reads FQNEAQ (reference sequence).

The chain joins TRBV30 to TRBJ1-2, with a tentative D call TRBD1 (6 bases). V was pared by 4 bases and J by 8 bases, with 11 bases between. From germline, CDR1 is GTSNPN and CDR2 SVGIG (reference sequence). CDR3 length equals 11 residues. The CDR3 spells CAWKWGTGYTF. The CDR3 DNA is TGTGCCTGGAAGTGGGGGACAGGCTACACCTTC.

The chain employs TRBV3-1 (or the pseudogene TRBV3-2) and TRBJ1-2, with D perhaps TRBD1 (6 bases). The germline gives CDR1 LGHDT, CDR2 YNNKEL (reference sequence). The V gene lost 1 base and the J gene lost 3 bases, with 18 bases spanning the gap. The CDR3 is made up of 17 amino acids. CDR3 DNA: TGTGCCAGCAGCCAAGGAGCTCTCAGGGGACGGGACTATGGCTACACCTTC. Encoded protein: CASSQGALRGRDYGYTF.

The V gene is TRBV24-1, the J gene TRBJ2-7; 8 bases align to TRBD1. The germline CDR1 and CDR2 sequences are KGHDR and SFDVKD. This CDR3 region has 16 residues. Losses at the gene ends were 1 base for V and 3 bases for J; bases not matched to a gene: 7. The CDR3 loop is CATSDLYGTGCYEQYF. In nucleotides, the CDR3 is TGTGCCACCAGTGATTTATATGGGACAGGTTGCTACGAGCAGTACTTC.

This clone has a single count. The V gene is TRBV30, the J gene TRBJ1-6; D uncertain. Trimming stripped 3 bases from V and 8 bases from J, with 8 bases between. There are 12 residues in the CDR3. Germline values: CDR1 GTSNPN, CDR2 SVGIG (reference sequence). The CDR3 DNA is TGTGCCTGGAGCCCCCCTGATTCACCCCTCCACTTT. Translated: CAWSPPDSPLHF.

This clone was recorded only once. The junction departs from germline at one end; a sequencing error may be responsible. The chain carries TRBV15 and TRBJ1-6; 9 bases align to TRBD1. Germline CDR1 LNHNV, CDR2 YYDKDF (reference sequence). The length of the CDR3 is 14 residues. The CDR3 spells CAIQIDRGVSALHF. The CDR3 DNA sequence: TGTGCCATCCAAATAGACAGGGGGGTTTCAGCCCTCCACTTT.

The chain links TRBV9 to TRBJ1-6; no clear D. CDR3 length: 12 amino acids. Per the germline V gene, CDR1 is SGDLS and CDR2 is YYNGEE. Trimming cost V 1 base and J 9 bases, with 5 bases left between them. This CDR3 reads CASSVRSSPLHF. The CDR3 DNA is TGTGCCAGCAGCGTAAGAAGTTCACCCCTCCACTTT.

This clone was seen a single time. For the CDR3, the DNA is TGTGCCAGCAGCTTACCGGCTCAGGGAGGGTATGGCTACACCTTC. Protein sequence: CASSLPAQGGYGYTF. The rearrangement joins TRBV7-9 to TRBJ1-2, with D perhaps matching TRBD1 (5 bases). The germline V gene has CDR1 SEHNR and CDR2 FQNEAQ (reference sequence). The length of the CDR3 is 15 residues. The ends were cut back, 2 bases at V and 5 bases at J, with 15 bases in the middle. The whole variable domain, remainder taken from reference TRBV7-9 and TRBJ1-2, is DTGVSQNPRHKITKRGQNVTFRCDPISEHNRLYWYRQTLGQGPEFLTYFQNEAQLEKSRLLSDRFSAERPKGSFSTLEIQRTEQGDSAMYLCASSLPAQGGYGYTFGSGTRLTVV.

This sequence joins TRBV3-1 (or the pseudogene TRBV3-2) and TRBJ2-7; no definite D call. Trimming shortened V by 1 base and J by 6 bases, and 10 bases separated the two germline ends. The length of the CDR3 is 13 residues. The germline V gene encodes CDR1 LGHDT and CDR2 YNNKEL (reference sequence). Here the CDR3 reads CASSQGVRFEQYF. Written as DNA, the CDR3 is TGTGCCAGCAGCCAAGGAGTTCGGTTCGAGCAGTACTTC.

The sample holds one count of this clone. This chain links TRBV7-3 with TRBJ2-7; D unresolved. The CDR3 has 14 residues. Trimming removed 2 bases at V and 3 bases at J, with 11 bases between. Germline values: CDR1 SGHTA, CDR2 FQGTGA. The CDR3: CASSLGPSDYEQYF. DNA of the CDR3: TGTGCCAGCAGCTTAGGGCCGTCCGACTACGAGCAGTACTTC. The whole variable domain, remainder taken from reference TRBV7-3 and TRBJ2-7, is GAGVSQTPSNKVTEKGKYVELRCDPISGHTALYWYRQSLGQGPEFLIYFQGTGAADDSGLPNDRFFAVRPEGSVSTLKIQRTERGDSAVYLCASSLGPSDYEQYFGPGTRLTVT.

The V call is TRBV3-1 (or the pseudogene TRBV3-2), the J call TRBJ2-5; the D is unclear. CDR1 is LGHDT and CDR2 is YNNKEL in the germline V gene (reference sequence). The CDR3 sequence is 13 residues long. V lost 4 bases and J 5 bases, leaving 11 bases between the germline ends. The CDR3 DNA follows: TGTGCCAGCAGCCCTCAAATCGGGGAGACCCAGTACTTC. Protein: CASSPQIGETQYF.

The chain uses TRBV15 and TRBJ1-6; possibly TRBD1 for D (6 bases). Germline CDR1 and CDR2: LNHNV and YYDKDF (reference sequence). CDR3 length: 13 residues. With 5 bases removed from V and 10 bases from J, the gap between germline ends came to 12 bases. The CDR3 region has the DNA TGTGCCACCAGCCAGGGGTTTGGATCACCCCTCCACTTT. Translation gives CATSQGFGSPLHF.

V and J are TRBV4-2 and TRBJ2-5, with TRBD1 matching 8 bases. V lost 4 bases to trimming and J lost 4 bases; unmatched junction nucleotides: 11. The CDR3 length is 16 residues. The germline CDR1 and CDR2 sequences are LGHNA and YNFKEQ. The CDR3 region is CASSPLGQGVSETQYF. In DNA, the CDR3 is TGTGCCAGCAGCCCACTTGGACAGGGAGTCTCAGAGACCCAGTACTTC.

This clone showed up just once. The V gene is TRBV19, the J gene TRBJ2-7; TRBD1 aligns across 7 bases. After removal of 3 bases from V and 4 bases from J, the junction contained 9 bases not matched to a gene. The germline V gene encodes CDR1 LNHDA and CDR2 SQIVND (reference sequence). This CDR3 contains 15 residues. The CDR3 bases are TGTGCCAGTAGTATTTTTTTGGCAGGGGGATACGAGCAGTACTTC. Protein product: CASSIFLAGGYEQYF.

The chain has TRBV10-3 and TRBJ1-2, with D tentatively TRBD1 (6 bases). Germline CDR1 and CDR2: ENHRY and SYGVKD. V was trimmed by 3 bases and J by 8 bases, leaving 16 bases between them. The CDR3 consists of 14 residues. DNA for the CDR3: TGTGCCATCAGTGACCGGACAGAGTCGTCCGGCTACACCTTC. Encoded protein: CAISDRTESSGYTF.

The chain links TRBV24-1 to TRBJ2-7; 11 bases fit TRBD2. Germline CDR1 is KGHDR and CDR2 is SFDVKD. The junction had 10 bases not matched to a gene; V was cut back by 9 bases and J by 7 bases. The CDR3 runs 14 residues. For the CDR3, the DNA is TGTGCCACCCAGACGACTAGCGGGGTTCAAGAGCAGTACTTC. It yields the protein CATQTTSGVQEQYF.

V is TRBV6-2 or TRBV6-3 and J is TRBJ2-3; possibly TRBD2 for D (7 bases). CDR3 length: 17 amino acids. CDR1 MNHEY and CDR2 SVGEGT come from the germline V gene. V shed 2 bases and J shed 0 bases, with 15 bases lying between them. CDR3 nucleotide sequence: TGTGCCAGCAGTTACCGTACCGGGGGGACAAGCACAGATACGCAGTATTTT. Its translation is CASSYRTGGTSTDTQYF.

The chain carries TRBV14 and TRBJ2-3; 8 bases line up with TRBD1. V dropped 3 bases and J dropped 10; count of bases not matched to a gene: 18. CDR3 length: 17 residues. Germline CDR1 and CDR2: SGHDN and FVKESK. In DNA form, the CDR3 reads TGTGCCAGCAGCCACTTAAGACAGGGGCAGCGGCTACTTGCGCAGTATTTT. Its protein is CASSHLRQGQRLLAQYF.

The chain's CDR3 is CASRTSGKVNEQFF. The CDR3 region has the DNA TGTGCCAGCAGGACTAGCGGGAAGGTCAATGAGCAGTTCTTC. The chain links TRBV28 to TRBJ2-1, with 11 bases aligning to TRBD2. CDR3 length: 14 residues. The germline CDR1 and CDR2 sequences are MDHEN and SYDVKM. Losses at the gene ends were 6 bases for V and 6 bases for J; bases not matched to a gene: 4.

The V call is TRBV6-6, the J call TRBJ1-6; D gene unclear. The CDR3 spans 17 residues. CDR1 is MNHNY and CDR2 is SVGAGI in the germline V gene (reference sequence). V lost 5 bases and J lost 8, with 22 bases in between. CDR3 loop: CASSPQPPGPADSPLHF. The CDR3 nucleotides are TGTGCCAGCAGTCCCCAACCGCCGGGCCCCGCCGATTCACCCCTCCACTTT.

The gene calls are TRBV11-3 and TRBJ2-1; D remains ambiguous. Germline V gene lookup returns CDR1 SGHNT and CDR2 YENEEA. The germline V and J ends were trimmed by 11 bases and 0 bases, with 8 bases remaining between them. The CDR3 length is 12 residues. The CDR3 DNA reads as TGTGCCCCTGGGCTCTCCTACAATGAGCAGTTCTTC. Protein: CAPGLSYNEQFF.

The chain links TRBV3-1 (or the pseudogene TRBV3-2) to TRBJ2-2; TRBD2 agrees at 10 bases. This CDR3 has 18 residues. Germline V gene lookup returns CDR1 LGHDT and CDR2 YNNKEL (reference sequence). V shed 3 bases, J shed 0 bases, and the junction held 7 bases outside the gene matches. CDR3 region: CASSHGLAGDTNTGELFF. Written as DNA, the CDR3 is TGTGCCAGCAGCCATGGGCTAGCGGGGGATACGAACACCGGGGAGCTGTTTTTT.

The V call is TRBV19, the J call TRBJ2-1; TRBD1 matches 9 bases. Germline trimming cut 4 bases from V and 2 bases from J; bases unmatched to any gene: 9. CDR1 and CDR2 from the germline V gene are LNHDA and SQIVND (reference sequence). The CDR3 totals 17 residues. CDR3 in amino acids: CASSSYNTGGPYNEQFF. The CDR3 DNA is TGTGCCAGTAGTAGTTATAACACAGGGGGCCCCTACAATGAGCAGTTCTTC.